This is a list of T cell receptor beta chains from one sample in a study of shared clonotypes between healthy human individuals. The assay was immunoSEQ multiplex PCR, and TCRdb's table has in-frame clones only and misses some. The sample shows a few hundred thousand clones, over 95% of them seen only once. Sequenced input: naive CD8+ T cells sorted from blood. The source of these receptors is a woman aged 30 to 39 in good health. CDR3s include the opening cysteine and the closing phenylalanine or tryptophan. Fields, in order: D gene, J gene, V gene, clone size, CDR3 protein, CDR3 DNA. The D gene is left open where the match is weak. Clone sizes are given selectively: once, few, many, or a class where the clone is expanded.

D gene: -; J gene: TRBJ2-5; V gene: TRBV9; clone size: -; CDR3 protein: CASGRGGTQYF; CDR3 DNA: TGTGCCAGCGGTCGCGGCGGGACCCAGTACTTC
D gene: -; J gene: TRBJ2-7; V gene: TRBV27; clone size: -; CDR3 protein: CASSLSAGQGYAWEQYF; CDR3 DNA: TGTGCCAGCAGCTTATCGGCTGGGCAGGGTTATGCTTGGGAGCAGTACTTC
D gene: -; J gene: TRBJ1-1; V gene: TRBV6-5; clone size: -; CDR3 protein: CASSYSEGLNTEAFF; CDR3 DNA: TGTGCCAGCAGTTACTCGGAGGGTTTGAACACTGAAGCTTTCTTT
D gene: TRBD1; J gene: TRBJ2-7; V gene: TRBV10-3; clone size: -; CDR3 protein: CAISESTDRGEQYF; CDR3 DNA: TGTGCCATCAGTGAGTCGACGGACAGGGGAGAGCAGTACTTC
D gene: TRBD2; J gene: TRBJ2-7; V gene: TRBV23-1; clone size: -; CDR3 protein: CASSQSTVASGTYEQYF; CDR3 DNA: TGCGCCAGCAGTCAATCGACGGTGGCTAGCGGGACCTACGAGCAGTACTTC
D gene: -; J gene: TRBJ2-1; V gene: TRBV9; clone size: -; CDR3 protein: CASSVDKFNEQFF; CDR3 DNA: TGTGCCAGCAGCGTAGACAAGTTCAATGAGCAGTTCTTC
D gene: TRBD2; J gene: TRBJ2-7; V gene: TRBV25-1; clone size: -; CDR3 protein: CASSDGTSGTEQYF; CDR3 DNA: TGTGCCAGCAGCGACGGGACTAGCGGGACGGAGCAGTACTTC
D gene: TRBD2; J gene: TRBJ2-3; V gene: TRBV23-1; clone size: once; CDR3 protein: CASSQLSGGLWDTQYF; CDR3 DNA: TGCGCCAGCAGTCAATTAAGCGGGGGGCTTTGGGATACGCAGTATTTT
D gene: -; J gene: TRBJ1-5; V gene: TRBV15; clone size: -; CDR3 protein: CATSRDSRNQPQHF; CDR3 DNA: TGTGCCACCAGCAGAGACAGTCGTAATCAGCCCCAGCATTTT
D gene: -; J gene: TRBJ2-7; V gene: TRBV7-9; clone size: -; CDR3 protein: CASSSDGETYEQYF; CDR3 DNA: TGTGCCAGCAGCTCAGACGGGGAAACCTACGAGCAGTACTTC
D gene: TRBD1; J gene: TRBJ2-5; V gene: TRBV9; clone size: once; CDR3 protein: CASSETGIETQYF; CDR3 DNA: TGTGCCAGCAGCGAGACAGGGATCGAGACCCAGTACTTC
D gene: TRBD2; J gene: TRBJ2-5; V gene: TRBV27; clone size: few; CDR3 protein: CASSSGTSGRETQYF; CDR3 DNA: TGTGCCAGCAGTTCCGGGACTAGCGGGAGGGAGACCCAGTACTTC
D gene: TRBD1; J gene: TRBJ2-3; V gene: TRBV11-2; clone size: -; CDR3 protein: CASSLVGQGARDTQYF; CDR3 DNA: TGTGCCAGCAGCTTAGTGGGACAGGGGGCTCGGGATACGCAGTATTTT
D gene: -; J gene: TRBJ1-1; V gene: TRBV7-8; clone size: -; CDR3 protein: CASSLAPNTEAFF; CDR3 DNA: TGTGCCAGCAGCTTAGCCCCTAACACTGAAGCTTTCTTT
D gene: -; J gene: TRBJ2-4; V gene: TRBV13; clone size: -; CDR3 protein: CASSLGRGIQYF; CDR3 DNA: TGTGCCAGCAGCTTAGGGCGAGGAATTCAGTACTTC
D gene: -; J gene: TRBJ1-1; V gene: TRBV4-1; clone size: -; CDR3 protein: CASSQEPAEAFF; CDR3 DNA: TGCGCCAGCAGCCAAGAGCCAGCCGAAGCTTTCTTT
D gene: -; J gene: TRBJ2-7; V gene: TRBV6-1; clone size: -; CDR3 protein: CASRDLQEQYF; CDR3 DNA: TGTGCCAGCAGAGACCTACAGGAGCAGTACTTC
D gene: -; J gene: TRBJ1-1; V gene: TRBV27; clone size: -; CDR3 protein: CASSFRGQNTEAFF; CDR3 DNA: TGTGCCAGCAGTTTCCGGGGGCAGAACACTGAAGCTTTCTTT
D gene: TRBD2; J gene: TRBJ2-1; V gene: TRBV18; clone size: once; CDR3 protein: CASSAGLANEQFF; CDR3 DNA: TGTGCCAGCTCAGCGGGACTAGCAAATGAGCAGTTCTTC
D gene: TRBD2; J gene: TRBJ2-3; V gene: TRBV7-9; clone size: -; CDR3 protein: CASSPWTSGPTDTQYF; CDR3 DNA: TGTGCCAGCAGCCCCTGGACTAGCGGGCCCACAGATACGCAGTATTTT
D gene: -; J gene: TRBJ1-3; V gene: TRBV5-6; clone size: -; CDR3 protein: CASSQGYSGNTIYF; CDR3 DNA: TGTGCCAGCAGCCAGGGGTACTCTGGAAACACCATATATTTT
D gene: TRBD2; J gene: TRBJ2-2; V gene: TRBV9; clone size: -; CDR3 protein: CASRSGGLLAESTGELFF; CDR3 DNA: TGTGCCAGCCGGTCGGGGGGGCTGCTAGCGGAGTCCACCGGGGAGCTGTTTTTT
D gene: -; J gene: TRBJ2-1; V gene: TRBV28; clone size: -; CDR3 protein: CASSFGTAGEQFF; CDR3 DNA: TGTGCCAGCAGTTTCGGGACTGCTGGAGAGCAGTTCTTC
D gene: -; J gene: TRBJ2-4; V gene: TRBV4-2; clone size: -; CDR3 protein: CASSHPENIQYF; CDR3 DNA: TGTGCCAGCAGCCATCCAGAAAACATTCAGTACTTC
D gene: -; J gene: TRBJ2-3; V gene: TRBV14; clone size: once; CDR3 protein: CASSLRDEGVFTDTQYF; CDR3 DNA: TGTGCCAGCAGCCTCCGGGACGAGGGAGTCTTCACAGATACGCAGTATTTT
D gene: TRBD2; J gene: TRBJ2-7; V gene: TRBV9; clone size: -; CDR3 protein: CASSGRGSGTVSDEQYF; CDR3 DNA: TGTGCCAGCAGCGGACGGGGTAGCGGGACCGTATCGGACGAGCAGTACTTC
D gene: -; J gene: TRBJ2-1; V gene: TRBV7-9; clone size: -; CDR3 protein: CASSLEVTLPRNEQFF; CDR3 DNA: TGTGCCAGCAGCTTAGAAGTGACTCTCCCCAGGAATGAGCAGTTCTTC
D gene: TRBD2; J gene: TRBJ2-5; V gene: TRBV27; clone size: -; CDR3 protein: CASSLWLRLAGVEETQYF; CDR3 DNA: TGTGCCAGCAGTTTATGGCTGAGGCTAGCGGGAGTGGAAGAGACCCAGTACTTC
D gene: TRBD2; J gene: TRBJ2-5; V gene: TRBV12-5; clone size: -; CDR3 protein: CASGFSGGSPETQYF; CDR3 DNA: TGTGCTAGTGGTTTCTCCGGCGGGAGCCCAGAGACCCAGTACTTC
D gene: -; J gene: TRBJ2-7; V gene: TRBV20-1; clone size: -; CDR3 protein: CSARAGYEQYF; CDR3 DNA: TGCAGTGCTAGAGCCGGGTACGAGCAGTACTTC
D gene: -; J gene: TRBJ2-3; V gene: TRBV2; clone size: -; CDR3 protein: CARKTSSGDTQYF; CDR3 DNA: TGTGCCAGAAAAACTTCCAGCGGAGATACGCAGTATTTT
D gene: -; J gene: TRBJ2-5; V gene: TRBV5-4; clone size: -; CDR3 protein: CASSSGAYERPGSVTQYF; CDR3 DNA: TGTGCCAGCAGCTCGGGAGCCTACGAGCGGCCGGGTAGTGTGACCCAGTACTTC
D gene: -; J gene: TRBJ1-2; V gene: TRBV9; clone size: -; CDR3 protein: CASSVAFSGYDYGYTF; CDR3 DNA: TGTGCCAGCAGCGTAGCTTTTTCGGGTTATGACTATGGCTACACCTTC
D gene: TRBD2; J gene: TRBJ2-7; V gene: TRBV27; clone size: -; CDR3 protein: CASSGGLEAYEQYF; CDR3 DNA: TGTGCCAGCAGTGGGGGACTAGAAGCCTACGAGCAGTACTTC
D gene: TRBD2; J gene: TRBJ2-3; V gene: TRBV27; clone size: -; CDR3 protein: CASSLSLAGAITDTQYF; CDR3 DNA: TGTGCCAGCAGTTTATCTCTGGCGGGAGCGATCACAGATACGCAGTATTTT
D gene: TRBD2; J gene: TRBJ2-3; V gene: TRBV5-1; clone size: -; CDR3 protein: CASRTSGPISLFTDTQYF; CDR3 DNA: TGCGCCAGTCGGACTAGCGGCCCCATTTCGCTTTTCACAGATACGCAGTATTTT
D gene: -; J gene: TRBJ2-1; V gene: TRBV5-4; clone size: once; CDR3 protein: CASSPENNEQFF; CDR3 DNA: TGTGCCAGCAGCCCGGAGAACAATGAGCAGTTCTTC
D gene: -; J gene: TRBJ2-7; V gene: TRBV13; clone size: -; CDR3 protein: CASSLGRDYEQYF; CDR3 DNA: TGTGCCAGCAGCTTAGGTCGGGACTACGAGCAGTACTTC
D gene: -; J gene: TRBJ2-5; V gene: TRBV28; clone size: -; CDR3 protein: CASSFDREGWETQYF; CDR3 DNA: TGTGCCAGCAGTTTCGACAGGGAGGGGTGGGAGACCCAGTACTTC
D gene: -; J gene: TRBJ2-3; V gene: TRBV7-9; clone size: once; CDR3 protein: CASSLAQGLKDTQYF; CDR3 DNA: TGTGCCAGCAGCTTAGCCCAGGGGTTAAAAGATACGCAGTATTTT
D gene: -; J gene: TRBJ1-1; V gene: TRBV28; clone size: -; CDR3 protein: CASSLPGEAFF; CDR3 DNA: TGTGCCAGCAGTTTGCCGGGGGAAGCTTTCTTT
D gene: TRBD1; J gene: TRBJ1-2; V gene: TRBV5-4; clone size: -; CDR3 protein: CASSLGGTGGFWYGYTF; CDR3 DNA: TGTGCCAGCAGCTTGGGAGGGACAGGGGGGTTCTGGTATGGCTACACCTTC
D gene: -; J gene: TRBJ1-3; V gene: TRBV19; clone size: -; CDR3 protein: CASSIPLRSGNTIYF; CDR3 DNA: TGTGCCAGTAGTATTCCCCTACGCTCTGGAAACACCATATATTTT
D gene: -; J gene: TRBJ2-1; V gene: TRBV6-5; clone size: -; CDR3 protein: CASSSPGEVGFNEQFF; CDR3 DNA: TGTGCCAGCAGTTCTCCCGGGGAGGTAGGATTCAATGAGCAGTTCTTC
D gene: TRBD2; J gene: TRBJ2-5; V gene: TRBV27; clone size: -; CDR3 protein: CASSPRLAGKETQYF; CDR3 DNA: TGTGCCAGCAGTCCCAGACTAGCGGGAAAAGAGACCCAGTACTTC